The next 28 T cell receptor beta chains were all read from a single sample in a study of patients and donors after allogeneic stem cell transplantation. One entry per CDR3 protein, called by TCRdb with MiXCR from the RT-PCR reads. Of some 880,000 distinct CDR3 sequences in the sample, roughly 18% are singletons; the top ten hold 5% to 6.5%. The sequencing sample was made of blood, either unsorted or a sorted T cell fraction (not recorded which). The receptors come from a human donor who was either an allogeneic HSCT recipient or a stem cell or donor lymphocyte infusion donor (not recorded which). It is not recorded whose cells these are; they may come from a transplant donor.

CDR3 DNA sequence: TGTGCCAGCAGGCCCCTTACTAGCGGGATAGGCGAGCAGTACTTC. Its translation is CASRPLTSGIGEQYF. The chain employs TRBV7-9 and TRBJ2-7, with 10 bases lining up with TRBD2. The CDR3 sequence is 15 residues long. The V gene end was trimmed by 6 bases and the J gene end by 6 bases; junction bases not matched to a gene: 11. CDR1 and CDR2 from the germline V gene are SEHNR and FQNEAQ (reference sequence).

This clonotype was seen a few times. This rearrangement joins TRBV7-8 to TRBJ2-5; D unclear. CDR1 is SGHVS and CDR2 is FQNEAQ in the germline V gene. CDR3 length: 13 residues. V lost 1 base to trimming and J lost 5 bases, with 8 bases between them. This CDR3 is CASSLGQVETQYF. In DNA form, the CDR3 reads TGTGCCAGCAGCTTAGGACAAGTCGAGACCCAGTACTTC.

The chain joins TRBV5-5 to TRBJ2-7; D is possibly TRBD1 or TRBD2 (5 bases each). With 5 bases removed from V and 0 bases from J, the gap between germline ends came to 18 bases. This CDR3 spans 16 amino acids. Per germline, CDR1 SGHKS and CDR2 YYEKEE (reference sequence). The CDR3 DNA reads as TGTGCCAGCAGTCTTACCCCGGGACGTAGCTCCTACGAGCAGTACTTC. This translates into CASSLTPGRSSYEQYF.

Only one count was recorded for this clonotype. The CDR3 protein is CASSPQTGAVGYTF. The CDR3 DNA follows: TGTGCCAGCAGCCCGCAGACAGGGGCGGTTGGCTACACCTTC. The chain links TRBV7-3 to TRBJ1-2, with 8 bases lining up with TRBD1. V was pared by 5 bases and J by 7 bases, with 9 bases of the junction left unmatched. The germline V gene encodes CDR1 SGHTA and CDR2 FQGTGA. The CDR3 is made up of 14 amino acids.

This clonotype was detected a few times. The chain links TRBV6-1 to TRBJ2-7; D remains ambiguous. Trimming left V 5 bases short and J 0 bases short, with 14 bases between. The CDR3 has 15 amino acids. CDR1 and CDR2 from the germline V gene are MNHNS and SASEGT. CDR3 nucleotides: TGTGCCAGCAGTAGCCCTAACCTCGCCTCCTACGAGCAGTACTTC. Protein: CASSSPNLASYEQYF.

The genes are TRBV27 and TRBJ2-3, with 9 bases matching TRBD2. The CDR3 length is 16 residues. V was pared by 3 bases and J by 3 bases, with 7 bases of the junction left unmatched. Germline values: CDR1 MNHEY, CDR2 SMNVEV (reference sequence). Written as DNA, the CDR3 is TGTGCCAGCAGTTTCCTGGGACTAGCTAAGACAGATACGCAGTATTTT. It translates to CASSFLGLAKTDTQYF.

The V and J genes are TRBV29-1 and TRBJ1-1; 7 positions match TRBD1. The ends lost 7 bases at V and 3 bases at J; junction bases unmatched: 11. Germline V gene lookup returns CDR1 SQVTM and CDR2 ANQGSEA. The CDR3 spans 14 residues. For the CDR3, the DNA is TGCAGCGCGAGGGGGGCAGGGGGACACACTGAAGCTTTCTTT. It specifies CSARGAGGHTEAFF.

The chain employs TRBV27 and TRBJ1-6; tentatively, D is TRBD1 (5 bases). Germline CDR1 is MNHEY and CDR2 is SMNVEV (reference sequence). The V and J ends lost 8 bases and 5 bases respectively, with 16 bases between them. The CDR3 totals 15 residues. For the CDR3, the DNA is TGTGCCAGCTGGGCACGGGGACTTAATAATTCACCCCTCCACTTT. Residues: CASWARGLNNSPLHF.

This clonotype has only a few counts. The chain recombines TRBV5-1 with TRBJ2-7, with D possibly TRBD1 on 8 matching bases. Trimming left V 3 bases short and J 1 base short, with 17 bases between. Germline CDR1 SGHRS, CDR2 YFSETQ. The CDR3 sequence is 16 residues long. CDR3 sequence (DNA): TGCGCCAGCAGCTGGGGTGGACAGGGAGGGTCCTACGAGCAGTACTTC. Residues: CASSWGGQGGSYEQYF.

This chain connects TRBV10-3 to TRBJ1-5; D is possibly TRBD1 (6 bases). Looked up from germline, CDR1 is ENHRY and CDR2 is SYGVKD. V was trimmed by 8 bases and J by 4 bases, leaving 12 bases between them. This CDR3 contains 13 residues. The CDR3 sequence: CAIGGQRNQPQHF. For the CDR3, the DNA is TGTGCCATCGGAGGACAGCGGAATCAGCCCCAGCATTTT.

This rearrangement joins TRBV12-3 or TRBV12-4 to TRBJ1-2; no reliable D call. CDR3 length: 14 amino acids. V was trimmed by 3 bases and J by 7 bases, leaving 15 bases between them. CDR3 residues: CASSFGSDVGGYTF. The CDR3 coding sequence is TGTGCCAGCAGTTTTGGCAGCGACGTGGGTGGCTACACCTTC.

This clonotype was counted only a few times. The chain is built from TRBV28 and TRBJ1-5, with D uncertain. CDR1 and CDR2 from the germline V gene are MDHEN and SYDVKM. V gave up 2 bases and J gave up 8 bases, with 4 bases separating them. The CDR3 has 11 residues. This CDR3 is CASSLNEPQHF. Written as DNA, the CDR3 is TGTGCCAGCAGTTTAAATGAGCCCCAGCATTTT.

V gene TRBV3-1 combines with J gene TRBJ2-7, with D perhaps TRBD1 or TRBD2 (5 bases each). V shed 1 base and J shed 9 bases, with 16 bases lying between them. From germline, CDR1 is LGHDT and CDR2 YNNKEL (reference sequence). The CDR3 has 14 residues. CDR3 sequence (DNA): TGTGCCAGCAGCCAAGGGGCAAACCAGGGACGGCAGTACTTC. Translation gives CASSQGANQGRQYF.

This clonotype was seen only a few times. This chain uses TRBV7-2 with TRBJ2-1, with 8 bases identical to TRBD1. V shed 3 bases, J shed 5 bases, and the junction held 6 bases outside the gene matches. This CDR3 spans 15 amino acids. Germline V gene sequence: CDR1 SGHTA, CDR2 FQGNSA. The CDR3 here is CASSFDRGRDNEQFF. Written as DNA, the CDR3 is TGTGCCAGCAGCTTTGACAGGGGTAGGGACAATGAGCAGTTCTTC. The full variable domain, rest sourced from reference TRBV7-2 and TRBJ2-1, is GAGVSQSPSNKVTEKGKDVELRCDPISGHTALYWYRQSLGQGLEFLIYFQGNSAPDKSGLPSDRFSAERTGGSVSTLTIQRTQQEDSAVYLCASSFDRGRDNEQFFGPGTRLTVL.

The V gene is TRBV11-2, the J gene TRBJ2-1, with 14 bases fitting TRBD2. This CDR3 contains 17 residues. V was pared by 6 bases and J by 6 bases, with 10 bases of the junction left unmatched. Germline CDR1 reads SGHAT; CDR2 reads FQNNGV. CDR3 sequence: CASSTVGLAGDFNEQFF. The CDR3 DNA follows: TGTGCCAGCAGTACGGTGGGACTAGCGGGGGATTTCAATGAGCAGTTCTTC.

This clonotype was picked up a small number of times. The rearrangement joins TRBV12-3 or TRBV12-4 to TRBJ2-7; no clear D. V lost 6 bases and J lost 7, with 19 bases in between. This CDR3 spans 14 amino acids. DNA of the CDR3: TGTGCCAGCAGCACGGGTCTGAGGTCGGGTGAGCAGTACTTC. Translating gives CASSTGLRSGEQYF.

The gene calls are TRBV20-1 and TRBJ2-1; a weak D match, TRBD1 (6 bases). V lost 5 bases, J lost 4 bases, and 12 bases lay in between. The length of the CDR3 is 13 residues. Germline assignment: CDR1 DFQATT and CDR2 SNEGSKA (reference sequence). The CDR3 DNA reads TGCAGTGCTCCTCCCCAGGGGTACAATGAGCAGTTCTTC. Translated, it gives CSAPPQGYNEQFF.

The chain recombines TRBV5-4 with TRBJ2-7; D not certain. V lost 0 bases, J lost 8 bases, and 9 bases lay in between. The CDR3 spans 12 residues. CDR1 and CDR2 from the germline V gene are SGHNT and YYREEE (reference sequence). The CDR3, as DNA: TGTGCCAGCAGCTTGGGAGGTGAGCAGCAGTACTTC. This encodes CASSLGGEQQYF.

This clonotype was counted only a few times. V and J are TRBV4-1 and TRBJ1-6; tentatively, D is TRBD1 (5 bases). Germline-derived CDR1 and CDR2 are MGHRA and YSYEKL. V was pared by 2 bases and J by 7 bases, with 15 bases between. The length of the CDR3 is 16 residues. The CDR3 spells CASSQIGEGLNSPLHF. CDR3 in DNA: TGCGCCAGCAGCCAAATTGGCGAGGGGCTGAATTCACCCCTCCACTTT.

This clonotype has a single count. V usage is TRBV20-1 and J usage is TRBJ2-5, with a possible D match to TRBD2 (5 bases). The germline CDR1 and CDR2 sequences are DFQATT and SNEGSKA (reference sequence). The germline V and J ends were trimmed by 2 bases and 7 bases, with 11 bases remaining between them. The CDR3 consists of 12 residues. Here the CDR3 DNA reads TGCAGTGCTAGAATTAACGCGGGGACCCAGTACTTC. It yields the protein CSARINAGTQYF.

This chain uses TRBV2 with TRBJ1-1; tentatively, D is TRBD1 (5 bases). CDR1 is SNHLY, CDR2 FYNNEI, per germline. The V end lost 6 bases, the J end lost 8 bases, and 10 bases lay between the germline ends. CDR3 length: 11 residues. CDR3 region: CASRMGHEAFF. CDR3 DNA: TGTGCCAGCAGGATGGGGCACGAAGCTTTCTTT.

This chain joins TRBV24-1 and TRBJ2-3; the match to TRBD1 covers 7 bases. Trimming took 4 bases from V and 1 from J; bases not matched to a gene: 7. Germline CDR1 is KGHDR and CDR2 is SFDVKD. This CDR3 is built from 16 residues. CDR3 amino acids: CATSDHRQGGTDTQYF. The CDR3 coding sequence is TGTGCCACCAGTGACCACCGACAGGGCGGCACAGATACGCAGTATTTT.

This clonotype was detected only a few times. The CDR3 DNA reads TGTGCCAGCAGTAAGCTAGGACAGCTATACGAGCAGTACTTC. It encodes CASSKLGQLYEQYF. This rearrangement joins TRBV6-2 or TRBV6-3 to TRBJ2-7, with D perhaps matching TRBD1 (6 bases). Trimming cost V 5 bases and J 4 bases, with 15 bases left between them. In germline, CDR1 is MNHEY, CDR2 SVGEGT. This CDR3 is built from 14 residues.

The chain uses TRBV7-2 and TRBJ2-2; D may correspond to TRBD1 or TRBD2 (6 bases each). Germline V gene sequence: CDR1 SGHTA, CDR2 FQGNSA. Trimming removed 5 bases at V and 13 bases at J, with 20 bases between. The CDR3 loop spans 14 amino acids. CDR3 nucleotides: TGTGCCAGCAGCCCGGAGGAGGGGGTGAGGGGGCTGTTTTTT. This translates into CASSPEEGVRGLFF. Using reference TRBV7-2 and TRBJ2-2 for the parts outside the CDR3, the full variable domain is GAGVSQSPSNKVTEKGKDVELRCDPISGHTALYWYRQSLGQGLEFLIYFQGNSAPDKSGLPSDRFSAERTGGSVSTLTIQRTQQEDSAVYLCASSPEEGVRGLFFGEGSRLTVL.

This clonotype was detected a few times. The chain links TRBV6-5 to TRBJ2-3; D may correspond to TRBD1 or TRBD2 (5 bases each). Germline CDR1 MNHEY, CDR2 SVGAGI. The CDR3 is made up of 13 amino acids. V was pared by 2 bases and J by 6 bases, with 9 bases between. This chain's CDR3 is CASSYIGGDTQYF. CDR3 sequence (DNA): TGTGCCAGCAGTTACATTGGGGGTGATACGCAGTATTTT.

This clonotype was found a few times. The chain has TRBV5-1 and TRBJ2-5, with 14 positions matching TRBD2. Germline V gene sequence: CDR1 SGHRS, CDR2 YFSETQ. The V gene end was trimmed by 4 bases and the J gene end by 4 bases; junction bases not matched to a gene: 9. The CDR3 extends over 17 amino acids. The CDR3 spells CASSPPGLAGVRETQYF. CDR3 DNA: TGCGCCAGCAGCCCCCCGGGACTAGCGGGAGTTAGAGAGACCCAGTACTTC.

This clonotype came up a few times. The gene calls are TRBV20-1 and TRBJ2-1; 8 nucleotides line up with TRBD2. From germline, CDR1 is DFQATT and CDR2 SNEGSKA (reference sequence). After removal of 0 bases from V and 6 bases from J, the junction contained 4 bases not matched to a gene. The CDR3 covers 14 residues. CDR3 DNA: TGCAGTGCTAGAGATCCTAGCGGGCTCAATGAGCAGTTCTTC. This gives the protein CSARDPSGLNEQFF.

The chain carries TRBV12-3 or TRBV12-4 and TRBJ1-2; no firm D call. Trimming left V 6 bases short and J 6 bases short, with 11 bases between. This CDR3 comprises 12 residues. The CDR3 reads CASSSTYNGYTF. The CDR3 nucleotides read TGTGCCAGCAGCTCAACGTATAATGGCTACACCTTC.